The 2 T cell receptor beta chains below all came from one sample that was sequenced in a study of blood T cell repertoires in COVID-19. Clones were sequenced by immunoSEQ multiplex PCR, and TCRdb holds only the in-frame ones, with some missing. The repertoire consists of about 160,000 clones, with about 83% occurring once and the leading ten covering approximately 12%. Sequencing was performed on peripheral blood. The receptors come from a man between 65 and 85 years old who had recovered from COVID-19.

The chain has TRBV2 and TRBJ1-2, with D tentatively TRBD1 (5 bases). Trimming took off 2 bases at V and 4 bases at J, with 17 bases between the two ends. The CDR3 contains 16 residues. Germline CDR1 SNHLY, CDR2 FYNNEI. The CDR3 loop is CASSEMGQGSGYGYTF. The CDR3 DNA reads as TGTGCCAGCAGTGAAATGGGGCAGGGCTCTGGCTATGGCTACACCTTC.

The chain couples TRBV5-1 to TRBJ2-7; 10 bases line up with TRBD1. V lost 4 bases to trimming and J lost 5 bases; unmatched junction nucleotides: 6. CDR1 SGHRS and CDR2 YFSETQ come from the germline V gene. The CDR3 contains 14 residues. CDR3 DNA: TGCGCCAGCAGCCTGGGACAGGGGCCCCACGAGCAGTACTTC. It specifies CASSLGQGPHEQYF.